Described below is a single TCR beta chain sequence and its context. Its antigen is not known. The sample is drawn from a study of cytomegalovirus exposure and HLA in healthy donors. Study-wide results and limits: TCR beta V segments were, for the most part, productive about 90% or about 30% of the time in an earlier analysis. Altogether, 164 TCR beta chains were recorded as cytomegalovirus-associated. Indistinguishable V segments such as TRBV6-2 and TRBV6-3 were excluded.

The study ran its PCR with 60 Vbeta and 13 Jbeta primers. The protocol was immunoSEQ multiplex PCR, while the TCRdb copy is restricted to in-frame clones and leaves out a portion. Here the sample spans about 110,000 clones, around 77% being singletons. Germline lookup yields CDR1 MGHRA and CDR2 YSYEKL. V trimming: 4 bases; J trimming: 3 bases; junction bases outside the gene matches: 15. The CDR3 extends over 18 amino acids. The gene calls are TRBV4-1 and TRBJ2-4; 7 bases map to TRBD2. The receptor's source is a woman between 40 and 55 years old in good health and CMV-seropositive. Material: PBMCs. This CDR3 is CASSPGGRSRWGKNIQYF. CDR3 nucleotides: TGCGCCAGCAGCCCGGGGGGTCGGTCCCGTTGGGGCAAAAACATTCAGTACTTC.